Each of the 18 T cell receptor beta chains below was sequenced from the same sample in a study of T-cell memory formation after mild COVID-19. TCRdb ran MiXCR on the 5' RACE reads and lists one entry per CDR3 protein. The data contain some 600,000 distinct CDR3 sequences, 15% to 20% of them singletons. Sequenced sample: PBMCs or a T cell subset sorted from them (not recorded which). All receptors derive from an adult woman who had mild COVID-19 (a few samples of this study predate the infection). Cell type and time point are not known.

CDR3 DNA: TGTGCCTGGAGTGTACAGACAGATACGCAGTATTTT. It yields the protein CAWSVQTDTQYF. The rearrangement links TRBV30 to TRBJ2-3; D remains ambiguous. The CDR3 loop spans 12 amino acids. V lost 0 bases and J lost 3, with 4 bases in between. Germline values: CDR1 GTSNPN, CDR2 SVGIG (reference sequence).

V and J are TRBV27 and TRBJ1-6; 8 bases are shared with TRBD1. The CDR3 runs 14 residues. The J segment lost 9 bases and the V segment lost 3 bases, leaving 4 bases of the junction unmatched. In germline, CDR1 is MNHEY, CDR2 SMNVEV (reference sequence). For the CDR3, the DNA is TGTGCCAGCAGTTTGGACAGGGTGGGTTCACCCCTCCACTTT. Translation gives CASSLDRVGSPLHF.

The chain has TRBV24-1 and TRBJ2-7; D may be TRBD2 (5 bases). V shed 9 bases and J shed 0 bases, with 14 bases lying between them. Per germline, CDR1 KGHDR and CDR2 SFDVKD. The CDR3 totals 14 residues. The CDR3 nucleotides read TGTGCCACCGAACGGTCCGGGGACTCCTACGAGCAGTACTTC. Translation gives CATERSGDSYEQYF.

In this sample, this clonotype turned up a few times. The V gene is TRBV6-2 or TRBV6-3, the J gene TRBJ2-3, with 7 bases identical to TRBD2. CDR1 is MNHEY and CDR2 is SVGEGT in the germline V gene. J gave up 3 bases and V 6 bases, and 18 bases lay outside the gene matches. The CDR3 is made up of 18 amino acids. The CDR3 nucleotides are TGTGCCAGCAGCTCGCCTCGGGACTACCCAGATGCGACAGATACGCAGTATTTT. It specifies CASSSPRDYPDATDTQYF.

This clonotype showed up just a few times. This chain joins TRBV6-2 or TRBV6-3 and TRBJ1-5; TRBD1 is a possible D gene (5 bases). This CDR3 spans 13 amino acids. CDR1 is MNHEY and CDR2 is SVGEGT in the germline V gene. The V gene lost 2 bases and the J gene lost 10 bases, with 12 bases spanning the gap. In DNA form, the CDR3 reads TGTGCCAGCAGTTACGGAGGGACGAGACCCCAGCATTTT. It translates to CASSYGGTRPQHF.

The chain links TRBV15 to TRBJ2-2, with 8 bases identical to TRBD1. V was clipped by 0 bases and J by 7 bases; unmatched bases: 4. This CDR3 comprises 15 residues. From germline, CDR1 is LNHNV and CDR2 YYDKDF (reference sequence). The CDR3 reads CATSRDTGGGGELFF. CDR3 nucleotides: TGTGCCACCAGCAGAGATACAGGGGGTGGCGGGGAGCTGTTTTTT.

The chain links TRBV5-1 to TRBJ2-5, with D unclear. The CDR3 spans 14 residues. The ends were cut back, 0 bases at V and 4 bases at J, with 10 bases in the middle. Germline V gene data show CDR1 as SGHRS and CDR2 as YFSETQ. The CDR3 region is CASSLAWPAETQYF. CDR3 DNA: TGCGCCAGCAGCTTGGCCTGGCCCGCAGAGACCCAGTACTTC. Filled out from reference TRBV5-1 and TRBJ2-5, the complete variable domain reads KAGVTQTPRYLIKTRGQQVTLSCSPISGHRSVSWYQQTPGQGLQFLFEYFSETQRNKGNFPGRFSGRQFSNSRSEMNVSTLELGDSALYLCASSLAWPAETQYFGPGTRLLVL.

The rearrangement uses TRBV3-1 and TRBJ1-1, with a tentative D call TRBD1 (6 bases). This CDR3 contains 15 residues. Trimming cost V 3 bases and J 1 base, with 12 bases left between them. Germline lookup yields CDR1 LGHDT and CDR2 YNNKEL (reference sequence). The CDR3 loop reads CASSHRQASNTEAFF. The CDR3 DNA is TGTGCCAGCAGCCACCGACAGGCCTCGAACACTGAAGCTTTCTTT.

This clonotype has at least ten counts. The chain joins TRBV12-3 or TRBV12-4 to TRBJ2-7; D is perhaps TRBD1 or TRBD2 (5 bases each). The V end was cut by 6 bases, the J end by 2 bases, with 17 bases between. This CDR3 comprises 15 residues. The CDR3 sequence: CASRPAGKGPYEQYF. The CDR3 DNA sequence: TGTGCCAGCAGGCCGGCAGGGAAGGGACCCTACGAGCAGTACTTC.

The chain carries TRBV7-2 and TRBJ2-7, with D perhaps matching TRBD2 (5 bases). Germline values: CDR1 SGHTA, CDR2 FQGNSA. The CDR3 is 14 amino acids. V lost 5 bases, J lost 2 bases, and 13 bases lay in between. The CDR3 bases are TGTGCCAGCAGCCCCCGAGGGCCCCCCTACGAGCAGTACTTC. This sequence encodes CASSPRGPPYEQYF.

CDR3 bases: TGCGCCAGCAGCCGAGATATGCATGAGCAGTTCTTC. Amino acid sequence: CASSRDMHEQFF. The chain combines TRBV4-1 with TRBJ2-1; no clear D gene. V was pared by 4 bases and J by 8 bases, with 9 bases between. This CDR3 spans 12 amino acids. Per the germline V gene, CDR1 is MGHRA and CDR2 is YSYEKL.

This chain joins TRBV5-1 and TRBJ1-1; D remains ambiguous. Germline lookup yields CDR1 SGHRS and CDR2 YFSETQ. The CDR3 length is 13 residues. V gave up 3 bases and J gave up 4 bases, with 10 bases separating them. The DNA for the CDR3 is TGCGCCAGCAGCTACGGACGGACCACTGAAGCTTTCTTT. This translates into CASSYGRTTEAFF.

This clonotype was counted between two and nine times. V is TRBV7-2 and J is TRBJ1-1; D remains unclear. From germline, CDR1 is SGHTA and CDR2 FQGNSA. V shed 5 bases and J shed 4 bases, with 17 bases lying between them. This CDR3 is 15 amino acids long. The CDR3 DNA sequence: TGTGCCAGCAGCCCACATTCGGGGTTCCGCACTGAAGCTTTCTTT. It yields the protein CASSPHSGFRTEAFF.

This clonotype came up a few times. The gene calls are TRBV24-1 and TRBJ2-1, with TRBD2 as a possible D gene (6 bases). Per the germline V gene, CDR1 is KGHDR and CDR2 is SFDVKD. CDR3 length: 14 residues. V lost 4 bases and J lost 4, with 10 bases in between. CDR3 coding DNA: TGTGCCACCAGTGAGGGAGGCTTTTACAATGAGCAGTTCTTC. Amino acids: CATSEGGFYNEQFF.

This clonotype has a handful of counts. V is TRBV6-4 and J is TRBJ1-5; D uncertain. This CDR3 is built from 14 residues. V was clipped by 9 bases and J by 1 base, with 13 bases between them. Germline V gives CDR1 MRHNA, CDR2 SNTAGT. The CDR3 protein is CARRRFGSNQPQHF. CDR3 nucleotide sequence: TGTGCCAGGAGGCGGTTCGGAAGCAATCAGCCCCAGCATTTT.

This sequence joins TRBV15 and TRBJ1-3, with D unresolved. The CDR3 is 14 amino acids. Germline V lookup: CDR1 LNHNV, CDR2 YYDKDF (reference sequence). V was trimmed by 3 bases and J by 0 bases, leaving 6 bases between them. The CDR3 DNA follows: TGTGCCACCAGCAGTAGTCACTCTGGAAACACCATATATTTT. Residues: CATSSSHSGNTIYF. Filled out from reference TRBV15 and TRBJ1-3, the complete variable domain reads DAMVIQNPRYQVTQFGKPVTLSCSQTLNHNVMYWYQQKSSQAPKLLFHYYDKDFNNEADTPDNFQSRRPNTSFCFLDIRSPGLGDTAMYLCATSSSHSGNTIYFGEGSWLTVV.

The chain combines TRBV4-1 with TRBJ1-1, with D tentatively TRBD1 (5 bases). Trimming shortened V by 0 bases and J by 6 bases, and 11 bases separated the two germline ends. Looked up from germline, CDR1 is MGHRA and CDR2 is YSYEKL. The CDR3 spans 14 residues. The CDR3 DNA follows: TGCGCCAGCAGCCAAGATAACGGGGGGTCTGAAGCTTTCTTT. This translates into CASSQDNGGSEAFF.

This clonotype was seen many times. The CDR3 DNA reads TGCAGCGAGGGGGGTAACTATGGCTACACCTTC. It yields the protein CSEGGNYGYTF. The chain couples TRBV29-1 to TRBJ1-2; perhaps TRBD1 as D (6 bases). The CDR3 is 11 residues long. CDR1 is SQVTM and CDR2 is ANQGSEA in the germline V gene. Trimming stripped 7 bases from V and 1 base from J, with 7 bases between.